This T cell receptor beta chain was found in a study of technical replicates of blood from a handful of donors. Assay: immunoSEQ multiplex PCR; the TCRdb copy retains only in-frame clones and omits some. The sample records 15,000 to 20,000 clones, around nine tenths being singletons. Looked up from germline, CDR1 is GTSNPN and CDR2 is SVGIG (reference sequence). Trimming pared 0 bases from V and 0 bases from J, leaving 6 bases between. The CDR3 contains 14 residues. The source is a human donor in good health. Sequenced sample: PBMCs. This chain connects TRBV30 to TRBJ1-3; D remains ambiguous. For the CDR3, the DNA is TGTGCCTGGAGTGTAGTCAGCTCTGGAAACACCATATATTTT. Translated: CAWSVVSSGNTIYF.